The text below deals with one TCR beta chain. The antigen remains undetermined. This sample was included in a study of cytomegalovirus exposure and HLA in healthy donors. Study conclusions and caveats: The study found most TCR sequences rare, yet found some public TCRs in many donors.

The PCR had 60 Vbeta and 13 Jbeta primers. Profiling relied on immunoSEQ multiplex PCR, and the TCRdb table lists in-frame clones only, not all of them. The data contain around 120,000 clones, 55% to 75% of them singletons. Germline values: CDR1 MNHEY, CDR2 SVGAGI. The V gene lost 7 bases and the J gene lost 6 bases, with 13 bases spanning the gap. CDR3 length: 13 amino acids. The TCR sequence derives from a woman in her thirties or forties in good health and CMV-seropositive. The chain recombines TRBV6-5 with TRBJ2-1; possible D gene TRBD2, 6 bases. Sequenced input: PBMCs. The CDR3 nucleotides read TGTGCCAGCACCTCGCCGGGAGTCAATGAGCAGTTCTTC. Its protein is CASTSPGVNEQFF.